One sample yielded the 5 T cell receptor beta chains listed below, sequenced in a study of shared clonotypes between healthy human individuals. The assay was immunoSEQ multiplex PCR, and TCRdb's table has in-frame clones only and misses some. The sample lists a few million clones, 85% to 95% occurring once. Sequencing was performed on naive CD4+ T cells from PBMCs. Subset specified: CD45RA+ positively selected. These receptors originate from a man aged 18 to 30 in good health. Some clones in this sample may be carry-over from other donors' samples.

The chain is built from TRBV7-8 and TRBJ2-5, with D tentatively TRBD1 or TRBD2 (5 bases each). Trimming left V 5 bases short and J 4 bases short, with 11 bases between. This CDR3 has 13 amino acids. Per germline, CDR1 SGHVS and CDR2 FQNEAQ. CDR3 DNA: TGTGCCAGCAGCCGCTCGAGGGGAGAGACCCAGTACTTC. Translation: CASSRSRGETQYF.

In this sample, this clone turned up once. The V gene is TRBV29-1, the J gene TRBJ2-2, with 8 bases fitting TRBD2. This CDR3 has 15 amino acids. J gave up 3 bases and V 3 bases, and 6 bases lay outside the gene matches. Looked up from germline, CDR1 is SQVTM and CDR2 is ANQGSEA. In nucleotides, the CDR3 is TGCAGCGTTGATTTCGGGAGGGTCGACACCGGGGAGCTGTTTTTT. Translated: CSVDFGRVDTGELFF.

This clone was counted only a few times. This sequence joins TRBV4-1 and TRBJ1-5; no firm D call. The CDR3 contains 13 residues. CDR1 and CDR2 (germline): MGHRA, YSYEKL. Trimming removed 0 bases from V and 9 bases from J, with 9 bases in between. The CDR3 DNA reads TGCGCCAGCAGCCAAGAAAATCAACGGCCCCAGCATTTT. The encoded protein is CASSQENQRPQHF.

This sequence joins TRBV10-2 and TRBJ2-1; D gene uncertain. Germline CDR1 WSHSY, CDR2 SAAADI. The CDR3 is 11 amino acids. The V and J ends lost 2 bases and 6 bases respectively, with 2 bases between them. The CDR3 bases are TGCGCCAGCAGTGAGACCAATGAGCAGTTCTTC. Translation gives CASSETNEQFF.

The gene calls are TRBV7-3 and TRBJ2-3; 7 bases agree with TRBD2. The J segment lost 0 bases and the V segment lost 5 bases, leaving 11 bases of the junction unmatched. Germline lookup yields CDR1 SGHTA and CDR2 FQGTGA. The CDR3 has 17 residues. As DNA, the CDR3 is TGTGCCAGCAGCCCCCTAGGCGGGAGTGGAAGCACAGATACGCAGTATTTT. Residues: CASSPLGGSGSTDTQYF.